This T cell receptor beta chain was obtained from a study of response to subunit inactivated influenza vaccine. MiXCR, applied by TCRdb to the RT-PCR reads, yields one record per CDR3 protein. Among about 800,000 distinct CDR3 sequences listed, approximately 22% were seen once. Comments on this clonotype: Its target is unknown.

Study-wide points: Each seasonal flu vaccination may recruit only limited new T cells, authors suggested.

The receptor was derived from a man aged 45 to 65 who received an inactivated influenza vaccine. The sequencing used PBMCs from blood, collected 5 days after vaccination.

CDR3 DNA sequence: TGTGCCAGCAGCTTAGGCATTCGTAGGACGAACACCGGGGAGCTGTTTTTT. The encoded protein is CASSLGIRRTNTGELFF. The V gene is TRBV7-6, the J gene TRBJ2-2, with no clear D. The germline gives CDR1 SGHVS, CDR2 FNYEAQ. Trimming pared 1 base from V and 0 bases from J, leaving 12 bases between. The CDR3 consists of 17 residues.